A single TCR beta chain is shown here with its context. Its antigen is unknown. Assay: immunoSEQ multiplex PCR; the TCRdb copy retains only in-frame clones and omits some. The sample lists about 170,000 clones, roughly 85% occurring once. Whether given at about 4 or about 12 weeks, second doses were pooled. Germline loops: CDR1 LNHDA, CDR2 SQIVND (reference sequence). V shed 1 base and J shed 4 bases, with 16 bases lying between them. The CDR3 length is 16 residues. The data are from a study of T cell responses to AZD1222 COVID-19 vaccine. Whole-study findings and limits: CD4 TCRs covered the whole spike, strongest at regions 160-218 and 743-854. The donors showed a predominance of white British ancestry and of females, with possible underestimation of clonal diversity.

The sample in question was peripheral blood, obtained 28 days after the second AZD1222 dose. The chain employs TRBV19 and TRBJ1-2; maybe TRBD1 (6 bases). The source of this sequence is an adult who received the AZD1222 COVID-19 vaccine. The CDR3 region is CASSIGRQARAYGYTF. The CDR3 DNA sequence: TGTGCCAGTAGTATAGGGAGACAGGCCCGAGCCTATGGCTACACCTTC.